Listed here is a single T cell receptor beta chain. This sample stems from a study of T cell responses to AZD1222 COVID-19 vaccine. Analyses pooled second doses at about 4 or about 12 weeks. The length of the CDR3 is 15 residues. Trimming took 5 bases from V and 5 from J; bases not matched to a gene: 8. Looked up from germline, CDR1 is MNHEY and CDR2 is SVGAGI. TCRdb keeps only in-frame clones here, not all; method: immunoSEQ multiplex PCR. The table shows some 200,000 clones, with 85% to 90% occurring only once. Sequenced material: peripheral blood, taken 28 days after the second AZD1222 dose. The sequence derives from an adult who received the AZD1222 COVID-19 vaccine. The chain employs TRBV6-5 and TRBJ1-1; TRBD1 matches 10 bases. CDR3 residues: CASSTGTGVETEAFF. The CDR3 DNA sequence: TGTGCCAGCAGTACCGGGACAGGGGTAGAGACTGAAGCTTTCTTT.